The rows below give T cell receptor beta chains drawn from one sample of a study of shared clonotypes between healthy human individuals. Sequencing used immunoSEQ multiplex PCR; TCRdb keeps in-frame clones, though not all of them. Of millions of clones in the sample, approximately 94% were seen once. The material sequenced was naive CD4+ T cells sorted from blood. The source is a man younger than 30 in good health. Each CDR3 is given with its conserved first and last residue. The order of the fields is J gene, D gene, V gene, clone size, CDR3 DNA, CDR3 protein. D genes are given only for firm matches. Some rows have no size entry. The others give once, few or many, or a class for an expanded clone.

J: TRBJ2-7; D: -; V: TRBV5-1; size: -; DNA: TGCGCCAGCAGCTCTCGTCGCGCGGGAACCTCAATGGTAAGCTCCTACGAGCAGTACTTC; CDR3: CASSSRRAGTSMVSSYEQYF
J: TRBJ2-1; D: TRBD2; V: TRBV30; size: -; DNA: TGTGCCTGGACTCGGGGGGAGAGAACGGAGTTCTTC; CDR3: CAWTRGERTEFF
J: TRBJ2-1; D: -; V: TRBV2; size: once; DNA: TGTGCCAGCAGCGGTCAACCTGGAGTCTACAATGAGCAGTTCTTC; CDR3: CASSGQPGVYNEQFF
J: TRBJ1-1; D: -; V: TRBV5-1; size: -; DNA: TGCGCCAGCAGCTTGGCGGGGGACCCGAACACTGAAGCTTTCTTT; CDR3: CASSLAGDPNTEAFF
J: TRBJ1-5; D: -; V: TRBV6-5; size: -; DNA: TGTGCCAGCAACCGCGGGGGGCAGGGGAATCAGCCCCAGCATTTT; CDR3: CASNRGGQGNQPQHF
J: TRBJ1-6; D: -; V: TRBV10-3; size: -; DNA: TGTGCCATCAGTGAGTCAACGGCCAATAATTCACCCCTCCACTTT; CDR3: CAISESTANNSPLHF
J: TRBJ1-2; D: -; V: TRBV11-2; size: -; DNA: TGTGCCAGCAGCTTTTCAGCTAACTATGGCTACACCTTC; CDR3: CASSFSANYGYTF
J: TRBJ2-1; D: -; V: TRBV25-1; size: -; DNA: TGTGCCAGCAGTGACCCGGGGGGCAGGTACAATGAGCAGTTCTTC; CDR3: CASSDPGGRYNEQFF
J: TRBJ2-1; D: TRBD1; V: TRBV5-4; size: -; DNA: TGTGCCAGCAGCTACCGGACAGGGAATGAGCAGTTCTTC; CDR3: CASSYRTGNEQFF
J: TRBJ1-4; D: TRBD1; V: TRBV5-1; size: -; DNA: TGCGCCAGCAGCTTAACGGCAGGGGGCGATGAAAAACTGTTTTTT; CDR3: CASSLTAGGDEKLFF
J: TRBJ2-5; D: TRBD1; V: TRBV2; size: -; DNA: TGTGCCAGCAGTTCAGGGGGAGATCCGCGGGAGACCCAGTACTTC; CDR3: CASSSGGDPRETQYF
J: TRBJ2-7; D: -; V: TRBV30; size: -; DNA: TGTGCCTGGAGCGGGGCTTCCTACGAGCAGTACTTC; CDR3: CAWSGASYEQYF
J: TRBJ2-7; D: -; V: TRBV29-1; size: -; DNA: TGCAGCGTTGGGCAGCGACTCGGGTACGAGCAGTACTTC; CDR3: CSVGQRLGYEQYF
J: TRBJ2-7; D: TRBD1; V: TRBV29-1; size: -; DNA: TGCAGCGTTGAAGGAGGGGGCGACGAGCAGTACTTC; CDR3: CSVEGGGDEQYF
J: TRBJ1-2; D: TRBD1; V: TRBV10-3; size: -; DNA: TGTGCCATCCGGCCCGACCTGACAGGGATCTATGGCTACACCTTC; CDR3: CAIRPDLTGIYGYTF
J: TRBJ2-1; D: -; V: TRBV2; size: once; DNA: TGTGCCAGCACCGATCCAGGGAGAGGGAGAGGGGGTGAGCAGTTCTTC; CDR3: CASTDPGRGRGGEQFF
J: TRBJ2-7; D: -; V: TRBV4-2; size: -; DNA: TGTGCCAGCAGCCAGTTTGGGGTGCAGATGTACTACGAGCAGTACTTC; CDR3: CASSQFGVQMYYEQYF
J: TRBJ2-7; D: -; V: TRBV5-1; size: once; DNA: TGCGCCAGCAGCTCCGGACAGCCCGCCGAGCAGTACTTC; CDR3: CASSSGQPAEQYF
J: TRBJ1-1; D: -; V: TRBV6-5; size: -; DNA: TGTGCCAGCAGCAGACTCCACACTGAAGCTTTCTTT; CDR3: CASSRLHTEAFF
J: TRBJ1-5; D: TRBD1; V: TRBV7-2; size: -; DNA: TGTGCCAGCAGCACCAGACAGGGGGATCAGCCCCAGCATTTT; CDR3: CASSTRQGDQPQHF
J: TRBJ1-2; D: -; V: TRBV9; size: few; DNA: TGTGCCAGCAGCGTAGGTCTGGGCCTTGGCTCTGGCTACACCTTC; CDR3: CASSVGLGLGSGYTF
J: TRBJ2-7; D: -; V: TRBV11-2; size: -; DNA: TGTGCCAGCAGCCCGGGGGCGACAGTTGACGAGCAGTACTTC; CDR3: CASSPGATVDEQYF
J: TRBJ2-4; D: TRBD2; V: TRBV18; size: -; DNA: TGTGCCAGCTCACCTGAGCGGGGGGGTGGCTACATTCAGTACTTC; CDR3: CASSPERGGGYIQYF
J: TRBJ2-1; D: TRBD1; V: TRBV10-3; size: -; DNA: TGTGCCATCAGCCCGGGACAGGGGCCTTGGGATGAGCAGTTCTTC; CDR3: CAISPGQGPWDEQFF
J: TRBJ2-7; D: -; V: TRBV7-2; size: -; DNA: TGTGCCAGCAGTTTAAGAGCCGGGGCCTATTTCTACGAGCAGTACTTC; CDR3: CASSLRAGAYFYEQYF
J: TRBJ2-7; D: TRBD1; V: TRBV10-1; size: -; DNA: TGCGCCAGCAGTGAGTCAAGGACAGGGCCCTTAGGGCAGTACTTC; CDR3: CASSESRTGPLGQYF
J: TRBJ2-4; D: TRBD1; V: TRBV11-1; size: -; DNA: TGTGCCAGCAGCTTCGGGACAGGGAGGGTCAAAAACATTCAGTACTTC; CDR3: CASSFGTGRVKNIQYF
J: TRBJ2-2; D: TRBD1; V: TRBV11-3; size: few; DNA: TGTGCCAGCAGCCGGGGACAGGGAATCGGAAACACCGGGGAGCTGTTTTTT; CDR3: CASSRGQGIGNTGELFF
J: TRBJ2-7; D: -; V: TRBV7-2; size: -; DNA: TGTGCCAGCAGCCAAACCGAGTTCTCCTACGAGCAGTACTTC; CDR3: CASSQTEFSYEQYF
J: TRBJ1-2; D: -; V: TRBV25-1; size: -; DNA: TGTGCCAGCAGTGGCAGTAACTATGGCTACACCTTC; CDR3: CASSGSNYGYTF
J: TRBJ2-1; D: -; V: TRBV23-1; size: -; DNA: TGCGCCAGCAGTCACCTTTACAATGAGCAGTTCTTC; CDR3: CASSHLYNEQFF
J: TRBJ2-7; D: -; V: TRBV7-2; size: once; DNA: TGTGCCAGCAGCTTAGAGGCGGACCTCTACGAGCAGTACTTC; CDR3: CASSLEADLYEQYF
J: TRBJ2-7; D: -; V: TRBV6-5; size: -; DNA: TGTGCCAGCAGTTACTCGTCTAGAACCTACGAGCAGTACTTC; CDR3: CASSYSSRTYEQYF
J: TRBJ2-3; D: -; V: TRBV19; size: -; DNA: TGTGCCAGTAGTATGGCTAGAGGGAGCACAGATACGCAGTATTTT; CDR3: CASSMARGSTDTQYF
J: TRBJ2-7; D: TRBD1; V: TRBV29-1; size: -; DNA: TGCAGCATCGGACAGGGGCTAAGTGGGAGCGAGCAGTACTTC; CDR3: CSIGQGLSGSEQYF
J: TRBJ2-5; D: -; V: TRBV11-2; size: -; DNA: TGTGCCAGCAGCCCCCGGCGGGTTCGAGAGACCCAGTACTTC; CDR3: CASSPRRVRETQYF
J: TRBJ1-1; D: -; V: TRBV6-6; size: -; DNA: TGTGCCAGCAGGACCGACGGGCCACTCGTTGAAGCTTTCTTT; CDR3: CASRTDGPLVEAFF
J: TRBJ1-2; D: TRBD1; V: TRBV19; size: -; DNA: TGTGCCAGTAGCTTGACAGGGTATGGCTACACCTTC; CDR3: CASSLTGYGYTF
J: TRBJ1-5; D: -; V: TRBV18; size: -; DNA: TGTGCCAGCTCACCACAGGGTTTTCAGCCCCAGCATTTT; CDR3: CASSPQGFQPQHF
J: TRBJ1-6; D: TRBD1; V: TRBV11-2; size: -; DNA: TGTGCCAGCAGCTCTTATGAGGGAGGGGGCATTTCGTTAGCACCCCTCCACTTT; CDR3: CASSSYEGGGISLAPLHF
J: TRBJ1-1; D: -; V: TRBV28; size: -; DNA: TGTGCCAGCAGTTGGTACAGAGATGAAGCTTTCTTT; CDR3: CASSWYRDEAFF
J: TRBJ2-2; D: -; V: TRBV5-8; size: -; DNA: TGTGCCAGCAGCTTGTTTGCAAACACCGGGGAGCTGTTTTTT; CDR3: CASSLFANTGELFF
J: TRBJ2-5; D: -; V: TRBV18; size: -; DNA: TGTGCCAGCTCGCCTATCCGGACGGGCAACCAAGAGACCCAGTACTTC; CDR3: CASSPIRTGNQETQYF
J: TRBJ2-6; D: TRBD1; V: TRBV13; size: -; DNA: TGTGCCAGCAGCTTGGGCAGGGGGCCCACTGGGGCCAACGTCCTGACTTTC; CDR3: CASSLGRGPTGANVLTF
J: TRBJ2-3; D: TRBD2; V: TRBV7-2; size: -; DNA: TGTGCCAGCAGCCCGGCTGGGAGGGGCACAGATACGCAGTATTTT; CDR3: CASSPAGRGTDTQYF
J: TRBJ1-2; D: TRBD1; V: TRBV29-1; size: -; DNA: TGCAGCATAAGGACAGGGAAGGATGGCTACACCTTC; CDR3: CSIRTGKDGYTF
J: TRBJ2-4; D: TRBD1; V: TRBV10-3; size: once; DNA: TGTGCCATCAGTGGTCAGACAGGGGAAAACATTCAGTACTTC; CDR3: CAISGQTGENIQYF
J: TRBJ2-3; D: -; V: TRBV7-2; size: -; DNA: TGTGCCAGCAGCCAGGCAAGAGATACGCAGTATTTT; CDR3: CASSQARDTQYF
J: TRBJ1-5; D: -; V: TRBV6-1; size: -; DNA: TGTGCCAGCAGTGGGGGGTGGGTTAGGGACGGCAGGCAGCCCCAGCATTTT; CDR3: CASSGGWVRDGRQPQHF
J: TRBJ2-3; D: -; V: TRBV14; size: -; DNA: TGTGCCAGCAGCCCAGGAGATACGCAGTATTTT; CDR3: CASSPGDTQYF
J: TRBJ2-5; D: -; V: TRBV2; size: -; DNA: TGTGCCAGCAGTGAAGAAGCGGGTCCGTTAGAGACCCAGTACTTC; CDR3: CASSEEAGPLETQYF
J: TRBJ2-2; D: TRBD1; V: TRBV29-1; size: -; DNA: TGCAGCGTGCCGACAGGGGGCAGCACCGGGGAGCTGTTTTTT; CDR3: CSVPTGGSTGELFF
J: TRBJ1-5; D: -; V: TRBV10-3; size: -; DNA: TGTGCCATCAGTGCAGGTGTGAGCAATCAGCCCCAGCATTTT; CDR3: CAISAGVSNQPQHF